These 8 T cell receptor beta chains came from one sample sequenced in a study of monozygotic twins with cystic fibrosis. Generated by immunoSEQ multiplex PCR, the TCRdb table keeps only in-frame clones and is missing some. The table has 15,000 to 20,000 clones, roughly 96% seen once. The sample taken for sequencing was blood. The receptors were gathered from a girl aged 2-10 years with cystic fibrosis.

The gene calls are TRBV2 and TRBJ2-2, with D perhaps given as TRBD1 or TRBD2 (5 bases each). V lost 9 bases to trimming and J lost 6 bases, with 8 bases between them. This CDR3 comprises 11 residues. Looked up from germline, CDR1 is SNHLY and CDR2 is FYNNEI. Written as DNA, the CDR3 is TGTGCCAGTCAGGGAGCCGGGGAGCTGTTTTTT. It yields the protein CASQGAGELFF.

The J gene is TRBJ1-1, the V gene TRBV7-2; no definite D call. The germline V gene encodes CDR1 SGHTA and CDR2 FQGNSA. The CDR3 runs to 11 residues. V was shortened by 5 bases and J by 7 bases, with 8 bases between the two germline ends. The CDR3: CASSVGIEAFF. For the CDR3, the DNA is TGTGCCAGCAGCGTCGGGATTGAAGCTTTCTTT.

The chain couples TRBV7-2 to TRBJ2-5; 11 positions match TRBD2. The CDR3 has 15 amino acids. The V gene end was trimmed by 3 bases and the J gene end by 9 bases; junction bases not matched to a gene: 9. CDR1 is SGHTA and CDR2 is FQGNSA in the germline V gene. The CDR3 region is CASSFSSGGLVAQYF. The CDR3 DNA is TGTGCCAGCAGCTTTTCTAGCGGGGGGCTTGTTGCCCAGTACTTC.

CDR3 sequence: CASSRSGQGASYEQYF. The CDR3 coding sequence is TGTGCCAGTAGTCGCAGTGGACAGGGGGCTTCCTACGAGCAGTACTTC. The gene calls are TRBV19 and TRBJ2-5; 11 positions agree with TRBD1. The J call may not be correct, given that the DNA end is closer to TRBJ2-7. The CDR3 covers 16 residues. Germline lookup yields CDR1 LNHDA and CDR2 SQIVND (reference sequence).

The chain joins TRBV5-1 to TRBJ2-5; possible D gene TRBD1, 5 bases. The V and J ends lost 0 bases and 5 bases respectively, with 8 bases between them. Germline CDR1 reads SGHRS; CDR2 reads YFSETQ. The CDR3 loop spans 13 amino acids. The CDR3 DNA reads as TGCGCCAGCAGCTTGGGCAGGGTGGAGACCCAGTACTTC. It yields the protein CASSLGRVETQYF. The variable domain in full, completed from reference TRBV5-1 and TRBJ2-5, reads KAGVTQTPRYLIKTRGQQVTLSCSPISGHRSVSWYQQTPGQGLQFLFEYFSETQRNKGNFPGRFSGRQFSNSRSEMNVSTLELGDSALYLCASSLGRVETQYFGPGTRLLVL.

The chain carries TRBV7-8 and TRBJ2-6, with 9 bases identical to TRBD2. Germline CDR1 and CDR2: SGHVS and FQNEAQ. With 2 bases clipped from V and 0 bases from J, the junction kept 5 bases outside the gene matches. This CDR3 region has 18 residues. The CDR3 protein is CASSLHGSGGSGANVLTF. DNA of the CDR3: TGTGCCAGCAGCTTACATGGTAGCGGGGGCTCTGGGGCCAACGTCCTGACTTTC. Looking up the rest from reference TRBV7-8 and TRBJ2-6 gives the full variable domain: GAGVSQSPRYKVAKRGQDVALRCDPISGHVSLFWYQQALGQGPEFLTYFQNEAQLDKSGLPSDRFFAERPEGSVSTLKIQRTQQEDSAVYLCASSLHGSGGSGANVLTFGAGSRLTVL.

This sequence joins TRBV5-1 and TRBJ2-3, with D tentatively TRBD1 (5 bases). Germline V gene data show CDR1 as SGHRS and CDR2 as YFSETQ. There are 14 residues in the CDR3. The V gene lost 1 base and the J gene lost 4 bases, with 10 bases spanning the gap. CDR3 DNA sequence: TGCGCCAGCAGCTTGACGCAGGGTCCAGATACGCAGTATTTT. Encoded protein: CASSLTQGPDTQYF.

V gene TRBV5-4 combines with J gene TRBJ1-1; no definite D call. Trimming shortened V by 0 bases and J by 3 bases, and 12 bases separated the two germline ends. Germline V gene sequence: CDR1 SGHNT, CDR2 YYREEE (reference sequence). This CDR3 is 15 amino acids long. This chain's CDR3 is CASSLVGRTHTEAFF. CDR3 DNA: TGTGCCAGCAGCTTGGTGGGCAGGACCCACACTGAAGCTTTCTTT.